Sequencing of this T cell receptor beta chain was carried out in a study of OX40 agonist ivuxolimab in advanced cancers. Study background: Cohort: approximately 83% men, mean age around 60, aged roughly 20 to 79. Findings of the study overall: Doses of 0.1 to 3.0 mg/kg were accompanied by clonal expansion of CD4+ and CD8+ blood T cells by week 6. CD8+ T cells were the subset that, on average, had more expanded clones than CD4+.

A word on this clone: Its antigen is not known.

CDR1 is SGHNT, CDR2 YYREEE, per germline (reference sequence). The V end lost 1 base, the J end lost 1 base, and 6 bases lay between the germline ends. The CDR3 covers 13 residues. Assay: immunoSEQ multiplex PCR; the TCRdb copy retains only in-frame clones and omits some. The sample has around 50,000 clones, over 75% seen once. Patients were ineligible given autoimmune disease history or systemic immunosuppression. The receptor was derived from an adult with an advanced solid tumor such as melanoma, head and neck, liver or kidney cancer. The V gene is TRBV5-4, the J gene TRBJ2-7, with D possibly being TRBD1 (5 bases). The sample in question was CD4+ or CD8+ T cells sorted from blood, obtained in a trial of the OX40 agonist ivuxolimab. CDR3 loop: CASSLYRSYEQYF. CDR3 nucleotide sequence: TGTGCCAGCAGCTTGTACAGGTCCTACGAGCAGTACTTC.